Each of the 26 T cell receptor beta chains below was sequenced from the same sample in a study of human T cells and chemical hapten exposure. Time point: healthy volunteer bleed at 2 weeks. Sequencing started from total RNA isolated from unfractionated whole blood. Via MiXCR, TCRdb re-called the RACE reads, giving one row per CDR3 protein. This table has 45,000 or so distinct CDR3 sequences, about 4.8% appearing once. The sample was whole blood. Receptors originate from a human donor in good health. Some clones in this sample may be carry-over from other donors' samples.

The V call is TRBV2, the J call TRBJ1-5; a possible D gene is TRBD1 (5 bases). V gave up 0 bases and J gave up 6 bases, with 15 bases separating them. CDR1 SNHLY and CDR2 FYNNEI come from the germline V gene. CDR3 length: 16 residues. The CDR3 sequence: CASSEAGAREGQPQHF. The CDR3 DNA reads TGTGCCAGCAGTGAAGCAGGGGCTAGGGAAGGTCAGCCCCAGCATTTT.

V and J are TRBV27 and TRBJ2-1; 7 bases line up with TRBD2. Germline lookup yields CDR1 MNHEY and CDR2 SMNVEV (reference sequence). V lost 7 bases, J lost 0 bases, and 6 bases stayed unmatched. The CDR3 covers 15 residues. The CDR3 loop reads CASTFRGSSYNEQFF. For the CDR3, the DNA is TGTGCCAGCACTTTTCGCGGGAGCTCCTACAATGAGCAGTTCTTC.

This clonotype was detected ten times or more. This chain links TRBV4-1 with TRBJ1-4; D is uncertain. This CDR3 region has 14 residues. Germline-derived CDR1 and CDR2 are MGHRA and YSYEKL. V shed 1 base and J shed 0 bases, with 3 bases lying between them. The CDR3 protein is CASSQVSTNEKLFF. The CDR3, as DNA: TGCGCCAGCAGCCAAGTATCAACTAATGAAAAACTGTTTTTT.

This clonotype was seen at least ten times. This chain connects TRBV29-1 to TRBJ1-4; TRBD1 is a possible D gene (6 bases). The length of the CDR3 is 12 residues. CDR1 and CDR2 (germline): SQVTM, ANQGSEA. V was clipped by 3 bases and J by 11 bases, with 13 bases between them. The CDR3 DNA sequence: TGCAGCGTTGATGGAGGGCAGGGGAAACTGTTTTTT. It yields the protein CSVDGGQGKLFF.

This clonotype was observed many times. CDR3 nucleotides: TGTGCCAGCAGACGGACAGGGGACTCTGGAAACACCATATATTTT. This gives the protein CASRRTGDSGNTIYF. The gene calls are TRBV6-5 and TRBJ1-3, with 9 nucleotides matching TRBD1. The CDR3 contains 15 residues. Germline values: CDR1 MNHEY, CDR2 SVGAGI. J was trimmed by 0 bases and V by 6 bases; bases with no gene match: 3.

This clonotype appeared many times. This chain joins TRBV7-9 and TRBJ1-1; no firm D call. Germline CDR1 is SEHNR and CDR2 is FQNEAQ (reference sequence). The CDR3 extends over 11 amino acids. The V and J ends lost 1 base and 9 bases respectively, with 6 bases between them. CDR3 nucleotide sequence: TGTGCCAGCAGCTTAGAAGGGCAAGCTTTCTTT. It translates to CASSLEGQAFF.

The gene calls are TRBV4-1 and TRBJ1-6; D not resolved. The germline CDR1 and CDR2 sequences are MGHRA and YSYEKL. The CDR3 length is 11 residues. Trimming cost V 2 bases and J 12 bases, with 5 bases left between them. The CDR3 protein is CASSQLGPLHF. CDR3 nucleotide sequence: TGCGCCAGCAGCCAATTAGGACCCCTCCACTTT.

This clonotype appeared many times. J is TRBJ2-3 and V is TRBV12-3 or TRBV12-4; 7 nucleotides line up with TRBD1. The CDR3 runs to 15 residues. Trimming cost V 4 bases and J 2 bases; bases outside gene matches: 6. This chain's CDR3 is CASSSRGKTTDTQYF. In DNA, the CDR3 is TGTGCCAGCAGTTCCAGGGGGAAAACCACAGATACGCAGTATTTT.

There are a few counts of this clonotype. The rearrangement links TRBV2 to TRBJ2-7; 10 bases map to TRBD2. Looked up from germline, CDR1 is SNHLY and CDR2 is FYNNEI. The CDR3 contains 17 residues. V shed 0 bases and J 5 bases; nucleotides not matched to a gene: 10. The CDR3 is CASSEAWGLAGANEQYF. The CDR3 DNA reads TGTGCCAGCAGTGAAGCCTGGGGTCTAGCGGGAGCCAACGAGCAGTACTTC.

This clonotype was seen repeatedly, ten times or more. This chain connects TRBV27 to TRBJ1-4; D call uncertain. Germline CDR1 reads MNHEY; CDR2 reads SMNVEV (reference sequence). Between the trimmed V and J ends, which lost 5 bases and 0 bases, there was a span of 16 bases. The CDR3 sequence is 17 residues long. The CDR3 DNA reads TGTGCCAGCAGTCTATTCCAGAGAGTTGCAACTAATGAAAAACTGTTTTTT. Its protein is CASSLFQRVATNEKLFF. Full variable domain (missing parts from reference TRBV27 and TRBJ1-4): EAQVTQNPRYLITVTGKKLTVTCSQNMNHEYMSWYRQDPGLGLRQIYYSMNVEVTDKGDVPEGYKVSRKEKRNFPLILESPSPNQTSLYFCASSLFQRVATNEKLFFGSGTQLSVL.

This clonotype was seen a few times. This sequence joins TRBV18 and TRBJ1-2; TRBD1 matches 9 bases. V shed 4 bases and J 6 bases; nucleotides not matched to a gene: 6. The CDR3 has 14 residues. Germline V gene data show CDR1 as KGHSH and CDR2 as LQKENI. The CDR3 nucleotides read TGTGCCAGCTCACTCCGGGACAGGGACCATGGCTACACCTTC. Translating it yields CASSLRDRDHGYTF.

The chain links TRBV18 to TRBJ1-6; D uncertain. Germline CDR1 is KGHSH and CDR2 is LQKENI. The CDR3 contains 12 residues. The ends were cut back, 0 bases at V and 9 bases at J, with 3 bases in the middle. CDR3 residues: CASSPPGSPLHF. The CDR3, as DNA: TGTGCCAGCTCACCACCGGGTTCACCCCTCCACTTT.

V is TRBV4-1 and J is TRBJ1-1; no firm D call. The V end was cut by 5 bases, the J end by 4 bases, with 11 bases between. Germline CDR1 is MGHRA and CDR2 is YSYEKL. The CDR3 is made up of 13 amino acids. CDR3 in amino acids: CASSFLSATEAFF. CDR3 nucleotide sequence: TGCGCCAGCAGCTTTTTAAGTGCCACTGAAGCTTTCTTT.

This clonotype has a handful of counts. The CDR3: CASSFLLGRTEAFF. The CDR3 DNA is TGTGCCAGCAGTTTTTTATTGGGAAGAACTGAAGCTTTCTTT. This chain uses TRBV12-3 or TRBV12-4 with TRBJ1-1; D remains unclear. CDR3 length: 14 amino acids. V dropped 3 bases and J dropped 5 bases, with 13 bases sitting between them.

This clonotype has a count of ten or more. The rearrangement joins TRBV12-3 or TRBV12-4 to TRBJ2-7; D may be TRBD1 or TRBD2 (5 bases each). The CDR3 runs 15 residues. Deletions cut 0 bases from V and 6 bases from J, with 15 bases between. CDR3 protein: CASSLALMAGSEQYF. For the CDR3, the DNA is TGTGCCAGCAGTTTAGCGCTAATGGCAGGGAGCGAGCAGTACTTC.

This clonotype has a handful of counts. The CDR3 DNA reads TGTGCCAGCATTTCTAGCGGGAGGAATTACGAGCAGTACTTC. Amino acid sequence: CASISSGRNYEQYF. The chain recombines TRBV6-5 with TRBJ2-7; 11 positions match TRBD2. The CDR3 runs 14 residues. CDR1 is MNHEY, CDR2 SVGAGI, per germline. J was trimmed by 4 bases and V by 7 bases; bases with no gene match: 6.

This clonotype was seen a few times. The chain has TRBV27 and TRBJ2-3; tentative D call: TRBD1 (6 bases). Germline V gene lookup returns CDR1 MNHEY and CDR2 SMNVEV (reference sequence). V gave up 8 bases and J gave up 0 bases, with 9 bases separating them. The CDR3 loop spans 13 amino acids. The CDR3 DNA follows: TGTGCCAGCTCCGGACAGAGCACAGATACGCAGTATTTT. Translating gives CASSGQSTDTQYF.

This clonotype came up many times. The V gene is TRBV28, the J gene TRBJ1-5; possibly TRBD1 for D (5 bases). V shed 6 bases and J shed 1 base, with 13 bases lying between them. Per the germline V gene, CDR1 is MDHEN and CDR2 is SYDVKM. The CDR3 length is 15 residues. Here the CDR3 DNA reads TGTGCCAGCAGCCCGAAGGGGTCGAGCAATCAGCCCCAGCATTTT. Translated: CASSPKGSSNQPQHF.

The V call is TRBV19, the J call TRBJ1-5, with D tentatively TRBD1 (6 bases). Trimming shortened V by 2 bases and J by 0 bases, and 17 bases separated the two germline ends. Germline values: CDR1 LNHDA, CDR2 SQIVND (reference sequence). The CDR3 runs 18 residues. Written as DNA, the CDR3 is TGTGCCAGTAGTATATCAGGACTCGGAGGGGGTAGCAATCAGCCCCAGCATTTT. Its protein is CASSISGLGGGSNQPQHF.

This clonotype has at least ten counts. The chain joins TRBV5-1 to TRBJ2-5; 11 nucleotides agree with TRBD1. J gave up 4 bases and V 1 base, and 3 bases lay outside the gene matches. In germline, CDR1 is SGHRS, CDR2 YFSETQ. CDR3 size: 15 residues. CDR3 sequence (DNA): TGCGCCAGCAGCTTGACGGGACAGGGGGGAGAGACCCAGTACTTC. This codes for CASSLTGQGGETQYF.

In its sample, this clonotype was seen a few times. The CDR3 here is CASSPFLGSHNEQFF. Here the CDR3 DNA reads TGTGCCAGCAGCCCCTTCCTAGGATCCCACAATGAGCAGTTCTTC. The chain employs TRBV27 and TRBJ2-1; D unresolved. Germline CDR1 and CDR2: MNHEY and SMNVEV (reference sequence). The CDR3 runs to 15 residues. V was shortened by 6 bases and J by 5 bases, with 17 bases between the two germline ends.

This clonotype appeared many times. The chain employs TRBV4-1 and TRBJ2-1; D call uncertain. CDR1 and CDR2 (germline): MGHRA, YSYEKL. V was clipped by 4 bases and J by 0 bases, with 13 bases between them. The CDR3 sequence is 16 residues long. The CDR3 reads CASSRSDLSSYNEQFF. The CDR3 DNA is TGCGCCAGCAGCCGCTCTGACTTGAGCTCCTACAATGAGCAGTTCTTC.

This clonotype was recorded at least ten times. This sequence joins TRBV24-1 and TRBJ2-7, with TRBD1 as a possible D gene (5 bases). This CDR3 region has 13 residues. CDR1 and CDR2 from the germline V gene are KGHDR and SFDVKD. V was trimmed by 5 bases and J by 7 bases, leaving 14 bases between them. The CDR3 here is CATSGPGMTEQYF. DNA for the CDR3: TGTGCCACCAGTGGCCCAGGGATGACGGAGCAGTACTTC.

There are a few counts of this clonotype. The V call is TRBV5-1, the J call TRBJ2-7; 10 bases line up with TRBD1. Germline values: CDR1 SGHRS, CDR2 YFSETQ. The CDR3 is 14 residues long. The J segment lost 0 bases and the V segment lost 7 bases, leaving 4 bases of the junction unmatched. The CDR3 bases are TGCGCCAGCGGGACAGGGGCCACCTCCTACGAGCAGTACTTC. Translated, it gives CASGTGATSYEQYF. Filled out from reference TRBV5-1 and TRBJ2-7, the complete variable domain reads KAGVTQTPRYLIKTRGQQVTLSCSPISGHRSVSWYQQTPGQGLQFLFEYFSETQRNKGNFPGRFSGRQFSNSRSEMNVSTLELGDSALYLCASGTGATSYEQYFGPGTRLTVT.

This clonotype appeared many times. This CDR3 reads CAWSVRVSSSYNEQFF. The CDR3 DNA is TGTGCCTGGAGTGTACGCGTCTCGAGCTCCTACAATGAGCAGTTCTTC. V is TRBV30 and J is TRBJ2-1; D gene uncertain. With 0 bases removed from V and 0 bases from J, the gap between germline ends came to 12 bases. CDR3 length equals 16 residues. Germline lookup yields CDR1 GTSNPN and CDR2 SVGIG (reference sequence).

This clonotype was counted at least ten times. The V and J genes are TRBV28 and TRBJ2-5; D call uncertain. This CDR3 is built from 14 residues. V was clipped by 2 bases and J by 4 bases, with 11 bases between them. Germline CDR1 MDHEN, CDR2 SYDVKM. The CDR3 DNA is TGTGCCAGCAGTTTACCGCTCGGTCGAGAGACCCAGTACTTC. Protein: CASSLPLGRETQYF.